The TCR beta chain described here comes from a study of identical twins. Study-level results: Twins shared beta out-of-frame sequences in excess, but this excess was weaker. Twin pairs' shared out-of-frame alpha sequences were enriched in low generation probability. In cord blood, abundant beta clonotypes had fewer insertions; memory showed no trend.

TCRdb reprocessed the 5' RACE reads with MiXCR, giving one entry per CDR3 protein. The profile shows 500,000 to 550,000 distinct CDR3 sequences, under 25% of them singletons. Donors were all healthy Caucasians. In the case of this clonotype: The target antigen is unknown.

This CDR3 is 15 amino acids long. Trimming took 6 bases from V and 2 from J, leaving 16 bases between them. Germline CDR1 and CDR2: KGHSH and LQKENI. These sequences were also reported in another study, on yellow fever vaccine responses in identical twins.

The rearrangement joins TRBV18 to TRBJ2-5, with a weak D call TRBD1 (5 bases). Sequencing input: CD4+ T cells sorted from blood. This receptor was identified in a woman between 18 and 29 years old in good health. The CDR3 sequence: CASSLLGHRQETQYF. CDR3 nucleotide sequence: TGTGCCAGCTCCCTCCTCGGACACCGACAAGAGACCCAGTACTTC.